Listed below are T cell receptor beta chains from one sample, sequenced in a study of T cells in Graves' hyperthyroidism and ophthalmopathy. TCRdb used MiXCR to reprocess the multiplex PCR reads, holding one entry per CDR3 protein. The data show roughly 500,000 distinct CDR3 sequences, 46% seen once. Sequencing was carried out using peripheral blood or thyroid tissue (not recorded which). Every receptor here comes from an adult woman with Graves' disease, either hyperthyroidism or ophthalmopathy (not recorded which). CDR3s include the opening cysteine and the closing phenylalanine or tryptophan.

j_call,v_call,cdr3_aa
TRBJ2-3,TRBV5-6,CASFRGGGYTDTQYF
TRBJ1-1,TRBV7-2,CASSLGRQNTEAFF
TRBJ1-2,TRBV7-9,CASSLFGEHGYTF
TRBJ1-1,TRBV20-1,CSARTGGKVAFF
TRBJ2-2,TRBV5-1,CASSSVGLVSGGELFF
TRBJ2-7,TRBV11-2,CASSTALSWGGSYEQYF
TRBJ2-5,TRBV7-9,CASSLAMGQQETQYF
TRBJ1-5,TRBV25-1,CASSQADRGFQHF
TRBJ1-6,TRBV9,CASSPGGSYNSPLHF
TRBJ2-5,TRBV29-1,CSAPGTSGQETQYF
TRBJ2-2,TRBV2,CASKNIYRGMPNTGELFF
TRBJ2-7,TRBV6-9,CASSYMTGPYEQYF
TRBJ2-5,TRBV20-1,CSARLGSVETQYF
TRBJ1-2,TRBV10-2,CASSIRAQYGYTF